The source of this TCR beta chain is a study of cytomegalovirus exposure and HLA in healthy donors. Study-wide results and caveats: The study carried out a later analysis of TCR beta sequences. It associated some 15,000 of them with specific HLA alleles at a false discovery rate of 0.05. The study put roughly 160 TCR beta chains on its list as cytomegalovirus-associated. The HLA-A and HLA-B alleles of most subjects were reportedly predicted accurately from TCR beta sequences.

Primers included in the PCR were 60 Vbeta and 13 Jbeta primers. Here immunoSEQ multiplex PCR was the method, and the copy in TCRdb shows in-frame clones only, minus some. The data hold under 250,000 clones, with around 73% observed a single time. Germline lookup yields CDR1 LNHDA and CDR2 SQIVND (reference sequence). The CDR3 is 13 residues long. V gave up 5 bases and J gave up 0 bases, with 7 bases separating them. Comment on this clone: The antigen remains unidentified.

Sequencing input: PBMCs. The TCR comes from a male donor in good health and CMV-seronegative. The J gene is TRBJ1-1, the V gene TRBV19; D not certain. The CDR3, as DNA: TGTGCCAGTAGTTCACAGCTGAACACTGAAGCTTTCTTT. It translates to CASSSQLNTEAFF. The full variable domain, in which reference TRBV19 and TRBJ1-1 provide the parts outside the CDR3, is DGGITQSPKYLFRKEGQNVTLSCEQNLNHDAMYWYRQDPGQGLRLIYYSQIVNDFQKGDIAEGYSVSREKKESFPLTVTSAQKNPTAFYLCASSSQLNTEAFFGQGTRLTVV.